The T cell receptor (beta chain) described here comes from a study of T-cell reconstitution after alpha-beta-depleted transplantation in children. This clonotype was detected a few times. The antigen is unknown. The study, taken as a whole, reports: Certain patients had high TCRbeta diversity at day 60, and it came from recipient T cells and thymic progenitors that survived. At one year after transplant, newly produced T cells mostly accounted for T-cell counts and diversity. Two months or so post-transplant, alpha-beta T cells reportedly derived from several hundred expanded graft clones.

Using unique molecular identifiers, the investigators prepared the TCRbeta library. Each CDR3 protein is one row after TCRdb ran MiXCR on the PCR reads. Here the sample spans around 450,000 distinct CDR3 sequences, around two fifths being singletons. Trimming pared 0 bases from V and 3 bases from J, leaving 12 bases between. CDR1 and CDR2 from the germline V gene are SGHDN and FVKESK. This CDR3 has 16 residues. J is TRBJ2-1 and V is TRBV14; TRBD1 might be the D (6 bases). This sequence was found in a girl aged 2 to 10 with aplastic anemia, due to receive a stem cell transplant. The source material was PBMCs, sampled before TCRalphabeta/CD19-depleted stem cell transplant. CDR3 in DNA: TGTGCCAGCAGCCAAGATTACAGGGAGCGCTACAATGAGCAGTTCTTC. Translating it yields CASSQDYRERYNEQFF.